This T cell receptor (beta chain) derives from a study of T cells after yellow fever vaccination. The study, taken as a whole, reports: Researchers noted that a small share of clonotypes showed up in both CD4 and CD8 compartments.

This clonotype was counted a few times. Its antigen is not identified. The V gene's germline CDR1 is SEHNR and CDR2 FQNEAQ (reference sequence). V was clipped by 7 bases and J by 9 bases, with 19 bases between them. The CDR3 consists of 14 residues. TCRdb analysed the 5' RACE reads with MiXCR anew, one entry per CDR3 protein. The sample lists 150,000 to 200,000 distinct CDR3 sequences; 7% to 10% were seen once. The rearrangement joins TRBV7-9 to TRBJ2-1; D unresolved. This specimen was CD8+ T cells sorted from PBMCs, taken 45 days after the yellow fever booster vaccination. The receptor comes from a man younger than 35 who received the YFV17D yellow fever vaccine. The CDR3 DNA follows: TGTGCCAGCACCGTGGTGGACCTCACCGGTGAGCAGTTCTTC. Translating it yields CASTVVDLTGEQFF. The variable domain in full, completed from reference TRBV7-9 and TRBJ2-1, reads DTGVSQNPRHKITKRGQNVTFRCDPISEHNRLYWYRQTLGQGPEFLTYFQNEAQLEKSRLLSDRFSAERPKGSFSTLEIQRTEQGDSAMYLCASTVVDLTGEQFFGPGTRLTVL.